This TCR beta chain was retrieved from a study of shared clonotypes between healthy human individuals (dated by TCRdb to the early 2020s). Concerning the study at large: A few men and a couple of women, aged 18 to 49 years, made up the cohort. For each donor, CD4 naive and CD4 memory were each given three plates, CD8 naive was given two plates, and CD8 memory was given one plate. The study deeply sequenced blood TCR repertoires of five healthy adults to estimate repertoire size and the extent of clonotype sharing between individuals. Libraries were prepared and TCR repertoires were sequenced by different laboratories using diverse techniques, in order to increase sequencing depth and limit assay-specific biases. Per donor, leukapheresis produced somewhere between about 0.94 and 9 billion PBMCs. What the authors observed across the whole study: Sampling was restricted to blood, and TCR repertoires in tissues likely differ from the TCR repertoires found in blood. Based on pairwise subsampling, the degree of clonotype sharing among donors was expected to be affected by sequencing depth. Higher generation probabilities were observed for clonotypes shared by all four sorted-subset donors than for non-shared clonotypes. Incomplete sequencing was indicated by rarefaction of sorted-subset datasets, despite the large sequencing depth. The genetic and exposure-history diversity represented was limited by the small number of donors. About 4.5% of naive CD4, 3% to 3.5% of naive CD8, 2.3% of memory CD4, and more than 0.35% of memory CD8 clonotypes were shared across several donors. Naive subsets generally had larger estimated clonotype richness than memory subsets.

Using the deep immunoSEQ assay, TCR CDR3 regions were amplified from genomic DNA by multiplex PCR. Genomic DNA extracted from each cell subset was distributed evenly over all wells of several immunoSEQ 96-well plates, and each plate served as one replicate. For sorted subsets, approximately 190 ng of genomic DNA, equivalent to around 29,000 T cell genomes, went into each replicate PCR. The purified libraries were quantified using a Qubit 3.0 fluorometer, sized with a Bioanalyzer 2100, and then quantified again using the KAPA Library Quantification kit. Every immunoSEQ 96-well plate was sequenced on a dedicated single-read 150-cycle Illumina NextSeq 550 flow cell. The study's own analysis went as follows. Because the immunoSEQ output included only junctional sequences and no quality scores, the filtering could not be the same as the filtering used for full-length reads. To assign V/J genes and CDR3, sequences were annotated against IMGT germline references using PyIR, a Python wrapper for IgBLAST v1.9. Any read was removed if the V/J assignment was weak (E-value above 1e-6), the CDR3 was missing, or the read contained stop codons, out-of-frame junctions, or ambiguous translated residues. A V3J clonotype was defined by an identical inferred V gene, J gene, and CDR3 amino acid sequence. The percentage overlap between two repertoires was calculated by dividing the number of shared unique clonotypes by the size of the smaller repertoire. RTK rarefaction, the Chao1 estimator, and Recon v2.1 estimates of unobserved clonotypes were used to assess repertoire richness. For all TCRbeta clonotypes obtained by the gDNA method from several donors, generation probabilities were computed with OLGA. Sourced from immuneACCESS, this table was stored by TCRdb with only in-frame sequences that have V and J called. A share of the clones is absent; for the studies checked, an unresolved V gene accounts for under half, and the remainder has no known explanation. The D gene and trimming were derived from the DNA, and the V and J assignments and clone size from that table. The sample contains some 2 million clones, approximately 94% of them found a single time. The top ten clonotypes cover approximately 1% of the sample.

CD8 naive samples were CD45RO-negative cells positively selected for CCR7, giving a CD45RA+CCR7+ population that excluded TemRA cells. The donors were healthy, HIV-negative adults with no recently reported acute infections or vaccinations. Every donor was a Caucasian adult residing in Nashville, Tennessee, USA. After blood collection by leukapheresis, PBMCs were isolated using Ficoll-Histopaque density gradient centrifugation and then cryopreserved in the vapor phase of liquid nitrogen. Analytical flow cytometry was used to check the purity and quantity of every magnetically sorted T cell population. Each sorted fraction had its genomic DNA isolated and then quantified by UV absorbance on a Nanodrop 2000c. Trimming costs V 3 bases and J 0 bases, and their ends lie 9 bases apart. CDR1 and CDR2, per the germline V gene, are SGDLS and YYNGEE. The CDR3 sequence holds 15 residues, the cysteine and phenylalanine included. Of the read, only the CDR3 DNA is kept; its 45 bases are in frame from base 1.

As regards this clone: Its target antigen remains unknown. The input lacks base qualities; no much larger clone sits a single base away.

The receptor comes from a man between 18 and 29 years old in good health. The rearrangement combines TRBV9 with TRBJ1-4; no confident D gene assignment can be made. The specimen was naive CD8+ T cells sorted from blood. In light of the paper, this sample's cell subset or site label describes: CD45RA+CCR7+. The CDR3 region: CASSEQGSTNEKLFF. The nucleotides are TGTGCCAGCAGCGAGCAAGGGTCAACTAATGAAAAACTGTTTTTT. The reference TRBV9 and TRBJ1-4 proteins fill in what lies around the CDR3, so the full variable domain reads DSGVTQTPKHLITATGQRVTLRCSPRSGDLSVYWYQQSLDQGLQFLIQYYNGEERAKGNILERFSAQQFPDLHSELNLSSLELGDSALYFCASSEQGSTNEKLFFGSGTQLSVL.